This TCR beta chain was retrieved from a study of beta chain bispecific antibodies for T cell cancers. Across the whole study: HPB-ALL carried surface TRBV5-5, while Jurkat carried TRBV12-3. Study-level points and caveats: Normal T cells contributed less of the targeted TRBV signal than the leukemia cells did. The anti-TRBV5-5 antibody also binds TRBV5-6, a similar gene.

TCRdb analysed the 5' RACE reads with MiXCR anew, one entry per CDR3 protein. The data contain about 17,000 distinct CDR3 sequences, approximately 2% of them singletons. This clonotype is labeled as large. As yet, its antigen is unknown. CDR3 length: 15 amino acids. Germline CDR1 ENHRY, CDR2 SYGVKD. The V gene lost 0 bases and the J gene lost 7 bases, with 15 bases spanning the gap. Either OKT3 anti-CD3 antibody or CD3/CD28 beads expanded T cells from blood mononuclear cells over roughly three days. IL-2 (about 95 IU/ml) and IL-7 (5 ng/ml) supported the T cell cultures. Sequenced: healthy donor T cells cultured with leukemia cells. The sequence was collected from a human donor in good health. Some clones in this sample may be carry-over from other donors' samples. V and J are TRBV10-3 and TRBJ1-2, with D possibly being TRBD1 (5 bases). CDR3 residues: CAISESSGPGVGYTF. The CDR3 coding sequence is TGTGCCATCAGTGAGTCTTCCGGGCCGGGGGTTGGCTACACCTTC.